Reported below is one TCR beta chain. Antigen: not known. The PCR ran on 60 Vbeta and 13 Jbeta primers. Profiled with immunoSEQ multiplex PCR; TCRdb holds only in-frame clones, not every one. The table lists roughly 70,000 clones, with approximately 2.7% in the top ten. These data are taken from a study of cytomegalovirus exposure and HLA in healthy donors. The junction had 4 bases not matched to a gene; V was cut back by 4 bases and J by 4 bases. CDR3 length: 14 amino acids. The germline V gene has CDR1 SGHRS and CDR2 YFSETQ. Study-level results: A later analysis linked a missense DCLRE1C variant to TCR beta V- and J-gene trimming. Later analysis showed TCR association rates varying by HLA locus, highest for DRB1 and lowest for HLA-C. The later analysis indicated that the majority of CMV-associated TCR beta chains appeared HLA-restricted.

What was sequenced was PBMCs. The gene calls are TRBV5-1 and TRBJ2-5; 10 positions agree with TRBD2. This sequence was found in a middle-aged man in good health and CMV-seronegative. The DNA for the CDR3 is TGCGCCAGCAGCCTAGCGGGGGTGATAGAGACCCAGTACTTC. It encodes CASSLAGVIETQYF.